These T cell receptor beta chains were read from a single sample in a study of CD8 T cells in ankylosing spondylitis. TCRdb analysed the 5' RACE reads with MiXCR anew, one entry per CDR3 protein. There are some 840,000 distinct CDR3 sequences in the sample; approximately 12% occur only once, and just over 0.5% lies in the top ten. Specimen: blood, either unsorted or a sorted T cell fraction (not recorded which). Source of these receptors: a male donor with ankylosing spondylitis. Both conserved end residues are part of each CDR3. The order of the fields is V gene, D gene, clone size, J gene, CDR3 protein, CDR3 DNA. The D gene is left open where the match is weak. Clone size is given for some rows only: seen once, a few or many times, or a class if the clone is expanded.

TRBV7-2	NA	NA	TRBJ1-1	CASSWGLGGTEAFF	TGTGCCAGCAGCTGGGGTTTGGGCGGCACTGAAGCTTTCTTT
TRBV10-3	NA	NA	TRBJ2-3	CAISGYTDTQYF	TGTGCCATCAGTGGTTACACAGATACGCAGTATTTT
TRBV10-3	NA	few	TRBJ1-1	CAISDRRVMNTEAFF	TGTGCCATCAGTGACAGGCGGGTCATGAACACTGAAGCTTTCTTT
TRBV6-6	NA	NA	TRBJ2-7	CASSFRTDYEQYF	TGTGCCAGCAGTTTCCGGACAGACTACGAGCAGTACTTC
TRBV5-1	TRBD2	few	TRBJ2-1	CASSDFPGLATLPEQFF	TGCGCCAGCAGCGATTTCCCGGGACTAGCGACCCTTCCAGAGCAGTTCTTC
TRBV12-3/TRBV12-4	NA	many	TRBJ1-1	CASSPTGYTEAFF	TGTGCCAGCAGCCCAACAGGCTACACTGAAGCTTTCTTT
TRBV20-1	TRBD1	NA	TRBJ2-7	CSATGQVYEQYF	TGCAGTGCTACGGGACAGGTCTACGAGCAGTACTTC
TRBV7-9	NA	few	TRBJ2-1	CASTQGWVNEQFF	TGTGCCAGCACCCAGGGATGGGTAAATGAGCAGTTCTTC
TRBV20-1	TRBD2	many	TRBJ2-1	CSVGTSGTYNEQFF	TGCAGTGTTGGGACTAGCGGGACCTACAATGAGCAGTTCTTC
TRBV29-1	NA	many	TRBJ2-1	CSVTTRDTRSYNEQFF	TGCAGCGTTACAACCCGGGACACCCGCTCCTACAATGAGCAGTTCTTC
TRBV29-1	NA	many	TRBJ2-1	CSAVGARFSYNEQFF	TGCAGCGCCGTGGGGGCCAGATTCTCCTACAATGAGCAGTTCTTC
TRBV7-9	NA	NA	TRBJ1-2	CASSSSQGFGYGYTF	TGTGCCAGCAGCTCTTCACAGGGCTTCGGCTATGGCTACACCTTC
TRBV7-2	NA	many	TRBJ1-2	CASSSYGSGGYTF	TGTGCCAGCAGCAGCTACGGGTCTGGTGGCTACACCTTC
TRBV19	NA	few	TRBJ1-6	CASKEENNSPLHF	TGTGCCAGTAAGGAGGAAAATAATTCACCCCTCCACTTT
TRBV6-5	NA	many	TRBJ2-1	CASSYSYWDNEQFF	TGTGCCAGCAGTTACTCCTACTGGGACAATGAGCAGTTCTTC
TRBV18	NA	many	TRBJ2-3	CASSPPVTWIEVHTDTQYF	TGTGCCAGCTCACCACCGGTGACTTGGATAGAGGTACACACAGATACGCAGTATTTT
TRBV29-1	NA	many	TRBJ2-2	CSVDVGGGGELFF	TGCAGCGTTGATGTGGGGGGCGGCGGGGAGCTGTTTTTT
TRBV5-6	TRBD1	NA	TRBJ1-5	CASSLGGDRVLQPQHF	TGTGCCAGCAGCTTGGGGGGGGACAGGGTCCTTCAGCCCCAGCATTTT
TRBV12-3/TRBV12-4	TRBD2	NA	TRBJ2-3	CASSLGLAGKSTDTQYF	TGTGCCAGCAGTTTGGGTCTAGCGGGGAAAAGCACAGATACGCAGTATTTT
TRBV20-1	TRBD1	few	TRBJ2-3	CMVGGQVTDTQYF	TGCATGGTGGGGGGACAGGTGACAGATACGCAGTATTTT
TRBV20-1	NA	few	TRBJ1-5	CSARPRARLGQPQHF	TGCAGTGCTAGGCCTAGGGCACGACTCGGGCAGCCCCAGCATTTT
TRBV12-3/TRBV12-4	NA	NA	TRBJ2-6	CASSFSSSGANVLTF	TGTGCCAGCAGTTTTTCTAGCTCTGGGGCCAACGTCCTGACTTTC
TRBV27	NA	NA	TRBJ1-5	CATRDVNSNQPQHF	TGTGCCACCAGGGACGTCAATAGCAATCAGCCCCAGCATTTT
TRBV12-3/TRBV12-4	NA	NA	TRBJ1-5	CASSEVAVGAQHF	TGTGCCAGCAGTGAAGTCGCCGTAGGGGCCCAGCATTTT
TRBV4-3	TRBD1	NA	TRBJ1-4	CASSQAGTGLEKLFF	TGCGCCAGCAGCCAAGCCGGGACAGGGCTTGAAAAACTGTTTTTT
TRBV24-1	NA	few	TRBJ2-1	CATSDYQQNNEQFF	TGTGCCACCAGTGATTATCAACAGAACAATGAGCAGTTCTTC
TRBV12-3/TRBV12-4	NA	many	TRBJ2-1	CASSFGVSSYNEQFF	TGTGCCAGCAGTTTTGGGGTCAGCTCCTACAATGAGCAGTTCTTC
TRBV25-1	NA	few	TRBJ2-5	CASSRTSAGQETQYF	TGTGCCAGCAGCCGAACATCCGCGGGGCAAGAGACCCAGTACTTC
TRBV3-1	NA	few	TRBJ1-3	CASSQLPGRGNTIYF	TGTGCCAGCAGCCAACTACCGGGACGCGGAAACACCATATATTTT
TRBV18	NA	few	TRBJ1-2	CASSPSGQSYGYTF	TGTGCCAGCTCACCGTCCGGACAGTCTTATGGCTACACCTTC
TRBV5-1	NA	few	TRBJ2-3	CASSFGGGTSDTQYF	TGCGCCAGCAGCTTTGGAGGCGGGACTTCAGATACGCAGTATTTT
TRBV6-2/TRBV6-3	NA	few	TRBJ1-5	CASTIDMGNQPQHF	TGTGCCAGCACCATAGACATGGGAAATCAGCCCCAGCATTTT
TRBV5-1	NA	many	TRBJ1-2	CASSLDWYGYTF	TGCGCCAGCAGCTTGGATTGGTATGGCTACACCTTC
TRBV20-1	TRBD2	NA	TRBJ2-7	CSAILAGGIYEQYF	TGCAGTGCTATACTAGCGGGAGGGATCTACGAGCAGTACTTC
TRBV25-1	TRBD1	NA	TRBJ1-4	CASSDRTGFNEKLFF	TGTGCCAGCAGTGATCGGACAGGTTTTAATGAAAAACTGTTTTTT
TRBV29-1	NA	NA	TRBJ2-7	CSVRDPSYEQYF	TGCAGCGTCCGAGATCCCTCCTACGAGCAGTACTTC
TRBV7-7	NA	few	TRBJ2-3	CASSLGLTAADTQYF	TGTGCTAGCAGCTTAGGACTTACCGCTGCAGATACGCAGTATTTT
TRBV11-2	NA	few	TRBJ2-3	CASSPRDGYTDTQYF	TGTGCCAGCAGCCCACGGGACGGTTACACAGATACGCAGTATTTT
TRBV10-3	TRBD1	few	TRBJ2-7	CAISAPGQGAYEQYF	TGTGCCATCAGTGCTCCGGGACAGGGGGCCTACGAGCAGTACTTC
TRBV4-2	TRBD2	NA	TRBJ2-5	CASSQTLAGGVYQETQYF	TGTGCCAGCAGCCAGACACTAGCGGGAGGGGTGTACCAAGAGACCCAGTACTTC
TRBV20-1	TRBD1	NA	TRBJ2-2	CSANLPGTGASGELFF	TGCAGTGCTAACCTCCCCGGGACAGGCGCGAGCGGGGAGCTGTTTTTT
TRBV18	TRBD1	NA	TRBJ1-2	CASSPPGQGFYGYTF	TGTGCCAGCTCACCACCGGGACAGGGCTTCTATGGCTACACCTTC
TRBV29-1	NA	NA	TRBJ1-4	CSVDVGREKLFF	TGCAGCGTTGACGTAGGACGCGAAAAACTGTTTTTT
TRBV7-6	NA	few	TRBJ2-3	CASSLVPPVAASTDTQYF	TGTGCCAGCAGCTTAGTACCCCCGGTGGCGGCGAGCACAGATACGCAGTATTTT
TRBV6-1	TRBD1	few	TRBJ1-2	CASSETGTGDGYTF	TGTGCCAGCAGTGAAACCGGGACAGGGGATGGCTACACCTTC
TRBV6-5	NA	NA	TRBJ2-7	CASSYSMFGETGTYEQYF	TGTGCCAGCAGTTACTCGATGTTCGGTGAGACGGGAACCTACGAGCAGTACTTC
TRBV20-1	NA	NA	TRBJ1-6	CSARETDIGFGSPLHF	TGCAGTGCTAGAGAGACGGACATAGGGTTTGGTTCACCCCTCCACTTT
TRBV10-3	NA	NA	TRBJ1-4	CAAKQTNNEKLFF	TGTGCCGCGAAACAGACAAACAATGAAAAACTGTTTTTT
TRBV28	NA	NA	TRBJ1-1	CASSFKLVRAFF	TGTGCCAGCAGTTTTAAGTTGGTACGAGCTTTCTTT
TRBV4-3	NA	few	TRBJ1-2	CASSLKIGRQPYGYTF	TGCGCCAGCAGCCTCAAGATAGGTAGACAGCCATATGGCTACACCTTC
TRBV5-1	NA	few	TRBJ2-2	CASSLTAGGLTGELFF	TGCGCCAGCAGCTTGACGGCAGGGGGACTCACCGGGGAGCTGTTTTTT
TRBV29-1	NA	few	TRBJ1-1	CSVAKPLTTEAFF	TGCAGCGTTGCCAAACCGCTTACCACTGAAGCTTTCTTT